A selection of T cell receptor beta chains follows, all from one sample in a study of cytomegalovirus exposure and HLA in healthy donors. Repertoires were generated with immunoSEQ multiplex PCR, while TCRdb's copy carries only in-frame clones and drops some. Seen here are around 60,000 clones, 95% observed once, and the top ten hold about 6%. The sequencing sample was made of PBMCs. The receptors shown here come from a woman aged 18-35 years in good health and CMV-seropositive. The CDR3 runs from the conserved cysteine through the conserved F or W. D genes are given only for firm matches. Only some rows state a clone size, as once, few, many or a class for expanded clones.

j_call v_call d_call clone_size cdr3_aa cdr3_nt
TRBJ1-5 TRBV19 TRBD1 . CASSPGRDRGRGDNQPQHF TGTGCCAGTAGTCCCGGACGGGACAGGGGGCGCGGGGACAATCAGCCCCAGCATTTT
TRBJ1-1 TRBV18 TRBD1 . CASSPTYGGQDNTEAFF TGTGCCAGCTCACCTACTTATGGTGGACAGGACAACACTGAAGCTTTCTTT
TRBJ2-3 TRBV2 . . CASNPGYRNTDTQYF TGTGCCAGCAATCCAGGGTATCGGAACACAGATACGCAGTATTTT
TRBJ2-7 TRBV27 TRBD1 . CASSFSGTGYEQYF TGTGCCAGCAGTTTCTCCGGGACAGGCTACGAGCAGTACTTC
TRBJ1-2 TRBV28 TRBD1 few CASALGLRTGNYGYTF TGTGCCAGCGCCCTGGGCCTTAGGACAGGGAACTATGGCTACACCTTC
TRBJ2-7 TRBV7-9 TRBD2 . CASSSKSGSGHYEQYF TGTGCCAGCAGCTCTAAGAGCGGGAGTGGGCACTACGAGCAGTACTTC
TRBJ2-3 TRBV4-1 . . CASSQDGGKDTQYF TGCGCCAGCAGCCAAGATGGGGGGAAAGATACGCAGTATTTT
TRBJ2-7 TRBV11-1 . once CASSPGWRDQEQYF TGTGCCAGCAGCCCTGGGTGGAGGGATCAGGAGCAGTACTTC
TRBJ2-5 TRBV7-8 TRBD2 . CASSRLVGGQETQYF TGTGCCAGCAGCCGCCTCGTGGGGGGGCAAGAGACCCAGTACTTC
TRBJ1-2 TRBV7-3 . . CASSLKPGDRGYTF TGTGCCAGCAGCTTAAAGCCAGGGGATCGTGGCTACACCTTC
TRBJ2-7 TRBV27 . . CASSLVGDDEQYF TGTGCCAGCAGTTTAGTAGGAGACGACGAGCAGTACTTC
TRBJ2-1 TRBV15 TRBD2 . CATSRDRQLAGIEQFF TGTGCCACCAGCAGAGATCGGCAACTAGCGGGTATTGAGCAGTTCTTC
TRBJ2-1 TRBV11-2 . . CASSSGGFLTYNEQFF TGTGCCAGCAGCTCCGGCGGTTTCCTTACCTACAATGAGCAGTTCTTC
TRBJ2-1 TRBV5-1 . . CASSPRRAGSNEQFF TGCGCCAGCAGCCCCCGGCGGGCTGGCTCCAATGAGCAGTTCTTC
TRBJ1-2 TRBV27 . . CASSPRTDYGYTF TGTGCCAGCAGTCCCCGGACAGATTATGGCTACACCTTC
TRBJ1-4 TRBV15 . . CATTPGTTSTNEKLFF TGTGCCACCACCCCCGGGACAACTTCAACTAATGAAAAACTGTTTTTT
TRBJ2-1 TRBV6-4 . . CASIREIPASIYNEQFF TGTGCCAGCATACGGGAAATACCTGCGTCAATCTACAATGAGCAGTTCTTC
TRBJ2-7 TRBV6-1 TRBD2 once CASRLTSGVTYEQYF TGTGCCAGCAGGCTGACTAGCGGGGTTACCTACGAGCAGTACTTC
TRBJ2-7 TRBV10-1 TRBD2 . CASSPGLAGGREQYF TGCGCCAGCAGCCCAGGACTAGCGGGAGGTCGGGAGCAGTACTTC
TRBJ2-7 TRBV7-6 . . CASTPVSGETRVYEQYF TGTGCCAGCACCCCCGTCTCCGGAGAGACTAGGGTCTACGAGCAGTACTTC
TRBJ2-7 TRBV7-9 TRBD1 . CASSLNGDRGLWEQYF TGTGCCAGCAGCTTAAATGGGGACAGGGGGCTATGGGAGCAGTACTTC
TRBJ1-1 TRBV13 TRBD1 . CASSLGPQGAFRAEAFF TGTGCCAGCAGCTTAGGCCCGCAGGGGGCTTTTAGGGCTGAAGCTTTCTTT
TRBJ2-7 TRBV27 . . CASSLGPGHYEQYF TGTGCCAGCAGTTTGGGCCCTGGGCACTACGAGCAGTACTTC
TRBJ1-1 TRBV2 . . CASRTDSMNTEAFF TGTGCCAGCAGGACGGACAGCATGAACACTGAAGCTTTCTTT
TRBJ2-7 TRBV6-5 TRBD1 . CASSYTRDRVFGQYF TGTGCCAGCAGTTACACCCGGGACAGGGTTTTTGGGCAGTACTTC
TRBJ2-3 TRBV5-8 . once CASSLPQNTQYF TGTGCCAGCAGCTTGCCACAGAATACGCAGTATTTT
TRBJ2-5 TRBV5-5 . . CASSPAEVQETQYF TGTGCCAGCTCCCCAGCGGAGGTCCAAGAGACCCAGTACTTC
TRBJ2-7 TRBV6-6 TRBD2 . CASTQRERDEQYF TGTGCCAGCACACAGCGGGAGCGAGACGAGCAGTACTTC
TRBJ1-2 TRBV5-6 . . CASSRDSYGYTF TGTGCCAGCAGCCGTGACAGCTATGGCTACACCTTC